This T cell receptor beta chain comes out of a study of CD4+ T cells in melanoma. The study's findings and limits: Neoantigen-specific CD4+ T cells in melanoma reportedly had diverse differentiation states. CD8+ T cell, macrophage and B cell function reportedly correlated with neoantigen-specific CD4+ T cells.

Of note for this clone: Its antigen is not known.

The CDR3 totals 14 residues. Germline CDR1 is SGDLS and CDR2 is YYNGEE. The V gene lost 0 bases and the J gene lost 7 bases, with 10 bases spanning the gap. Using immunoSEQ multiplex PCR, the repertoire was profiled, and TCRdb retains in-frame clones only, with some absent. This sample carries some 13,000 clones, around two thirds of them seen once, and the ten largest clones take 18%. Input material: cells from a culture (not recorded whether cultured in vitro). The V gene is TRBV9, the J gene TRBJ2-2; D perhaps matches TRBD1 (5 bases). The TCR was taken from a human donor with melanoma. CDR3 sequence reads: CASSVVSGHGELFF. CDR3 DNA: TGTGCCAGCAGCGTAGTCTCAGGGCACGGGGAGCTGTTTTTT. Full variable domain (outside the CDR3, taken from reference TRBV9 and TRBJ2-2): DSGVTQTPKHLITATGQRVTLRCSPRSGDLSVYWYQQSLDQGLQFLIQYYNGEERAKGNILERFSAQQFPDLHSELNLSSLELGDSALYFCASSVVSGHGELFFGEGSRLTVL.